This passage covers 3 T cell receptor beta chains from one sample sequenced in a study of T cell changes during pregnancy in multiple sclerosis. Here immunoSEQ multiplex PCR was the method, and the copy in TCRdb shows in-frame clones only, minus some. This table holds tens of thousands of clones, 87% found once. The starting material was CD8+ T cells from peripheral blood mononuclear cells, obtained after pregnancy. The source is a female donor with multiple sclerosis, enrolled in a pregnancy study.

This clone came up once. The V gene is TRBV27, the J gene TRBJ2-1; 16 nucleotides align to TRBD2. The CDR3 is 18 amino acids. The V and J ends lost 8 bases and 6 bases, in that order; junction bases with no gene match: 13. Germline CDR1 is MNHEY and CDR2 is SMNVEV (reference sequence). CDR3 loop: CASRSGTSGRGSGNEQFF. The CDR3 nucleotides are TGTGCCAGCCGGTCCGGGACTAGCGGGAGGGGGTCGGGCAATGAGCAGTTCTTC.

In this sample, this clone turned up once. The sample holds other DNA sequences that translate to the same CDR3. V is TRBV11-2 and J is TRBJ1-1, with a possible D match to TRBD1 (5 bases). From germline, CDR1 is SGHAT and CDR2 FQNNGV. The CDR3 loop spans 13 amino acids. Between the trimmed V and J ends, which lost 5 bases and 4 bases, there was a span of 11 bases. The CDR3: CASSPGGGTEAFF. The CDR3 DNA is TGTGCCAGCAGCCCCGGGGGGGGCACTGAAGCTTTCTTT.

The chain carries TRBV27 and TRBJ2-3; D perhaps matches TRBD2 (6 bases). The CDR3 loop spans 14 amino acids. From germline, CDR1 is MNHEY and CDR2 SMNVEV (reference sequence). Trimming shortened V by 3 bases and J by 1 base, and 8 bases separated the two germline ends. CDR3: CASSFGRGTDTQYF. The CDR3 bases are TGTGCCAGCAGTTTCGGGAGAGGCACAGATACGCAGTATTTT.